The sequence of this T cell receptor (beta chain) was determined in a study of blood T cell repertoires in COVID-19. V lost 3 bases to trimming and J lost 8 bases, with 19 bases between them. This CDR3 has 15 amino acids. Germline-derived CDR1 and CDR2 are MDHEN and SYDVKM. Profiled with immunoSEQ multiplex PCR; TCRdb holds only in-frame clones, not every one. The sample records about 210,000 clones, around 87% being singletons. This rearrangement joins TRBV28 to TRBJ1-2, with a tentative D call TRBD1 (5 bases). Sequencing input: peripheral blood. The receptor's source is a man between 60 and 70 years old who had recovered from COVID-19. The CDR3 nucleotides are TGTGCCAGCAGTTTGGGAGGGGCGCGGTCTCAGGGCTACACCTTC. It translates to CASSLGGARSQGYTF.